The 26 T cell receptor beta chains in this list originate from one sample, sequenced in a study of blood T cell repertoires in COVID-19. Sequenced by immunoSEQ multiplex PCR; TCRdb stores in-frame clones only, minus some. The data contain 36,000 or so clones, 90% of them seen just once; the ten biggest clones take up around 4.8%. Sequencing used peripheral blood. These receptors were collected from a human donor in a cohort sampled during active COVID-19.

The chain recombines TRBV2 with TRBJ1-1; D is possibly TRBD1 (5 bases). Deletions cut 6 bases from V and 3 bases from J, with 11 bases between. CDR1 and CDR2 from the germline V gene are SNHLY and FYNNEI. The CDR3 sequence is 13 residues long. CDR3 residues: CASRGDVDTEAFF. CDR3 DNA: TGTGCCAGCAGAGGGGATGTTGACACTGAAGCTTTCTTT.

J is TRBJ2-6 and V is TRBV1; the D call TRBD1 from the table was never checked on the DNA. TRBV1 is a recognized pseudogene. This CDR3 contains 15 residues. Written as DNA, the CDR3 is TGCACCAGCGGTAGACAGGTCCACGGGGCCAACGTCCTGACTTTC. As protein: CTSGRQVHGANVLTF.

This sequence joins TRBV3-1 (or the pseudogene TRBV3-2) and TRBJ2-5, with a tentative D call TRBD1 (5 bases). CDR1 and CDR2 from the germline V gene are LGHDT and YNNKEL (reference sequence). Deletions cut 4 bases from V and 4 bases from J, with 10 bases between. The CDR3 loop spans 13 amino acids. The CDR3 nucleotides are TGTGCCAGCAGCCGCGGCAGGGTAGAGACCCAGTACTTC. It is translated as CASSRGRVETQYF.

The CDR3 loop reads CASSISTNPFYEQYF. The CDR3 DNA sequence: TGTGCCAGTAGTATATCTACCAACCCTTTCTACGAGCAGTACTTC. This chain connects TRBV19 to TRBJ2-7; D unclear. The V gene's germline CDR1 is LNHDA and CDR2 SQIVND (reference sequence). Trimming removed 2 bases from V and 3 bases from J, with 14 bases in between. This CDR3 has 15 amino acids.

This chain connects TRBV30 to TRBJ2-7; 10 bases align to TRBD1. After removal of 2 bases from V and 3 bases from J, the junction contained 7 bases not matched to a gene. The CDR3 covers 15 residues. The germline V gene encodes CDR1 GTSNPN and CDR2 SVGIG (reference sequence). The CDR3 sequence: CAWSIGTGDFYEQYF. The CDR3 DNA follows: TGTGCCTGGAGTATCGGGACAGGGGATTTCTACGAGCAGTACTTC.

DNA of the CDR3: TGTGCCAGCAGTCCCGCCCCCGGACTAGCGGGCAACTACGAGCAGTACTTC. Translation: CASSPAPGLAGNYEQYF. The chain links TRBV27 to TRBJ2-7; 11 positions agree with TRBD2. The germline V gene encodes CDR1 MNHEY and CDR2 SMNVEV (reference sequence). V shed 5 bases, J shed 3 bases, and the junction held 12 bases outside the gene matches. This CDR3 comprises 17 residues.

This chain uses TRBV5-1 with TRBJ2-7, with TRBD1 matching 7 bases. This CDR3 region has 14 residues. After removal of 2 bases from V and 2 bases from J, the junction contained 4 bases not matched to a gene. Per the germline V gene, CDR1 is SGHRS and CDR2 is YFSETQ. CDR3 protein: CASSFGQATYEQYF. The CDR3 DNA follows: TGCGCCAGCAGCTTTGGACAGGCAACCTACGAGCAGTACTTC.

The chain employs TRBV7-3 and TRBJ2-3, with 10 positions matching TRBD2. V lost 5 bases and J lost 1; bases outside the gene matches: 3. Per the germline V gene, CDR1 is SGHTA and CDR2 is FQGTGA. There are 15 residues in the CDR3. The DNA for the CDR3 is TGTGCCAGCAGCACCGGGACTAGCGGCACAGATACGCAGTATTTT. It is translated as CASSTGTSGTDTQYF.

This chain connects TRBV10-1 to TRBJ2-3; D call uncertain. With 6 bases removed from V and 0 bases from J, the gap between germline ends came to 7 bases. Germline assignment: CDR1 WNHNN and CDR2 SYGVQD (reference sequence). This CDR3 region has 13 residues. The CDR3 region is CASSSASTDTQYF. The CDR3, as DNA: TGCGCCAGCAGCAGCGCTAGCACAGATACGCAGTATTTT.

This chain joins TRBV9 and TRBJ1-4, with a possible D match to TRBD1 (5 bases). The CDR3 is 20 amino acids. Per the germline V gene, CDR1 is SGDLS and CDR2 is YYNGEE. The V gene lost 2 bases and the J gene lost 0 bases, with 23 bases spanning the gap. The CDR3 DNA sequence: TGTGCCAGCAGCGTGGGGCAGGCAATGCACCGGGTAGCAACTAATGAAAAACTGTTTTTT. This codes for CASSVGQAMHRVATNEKLFF. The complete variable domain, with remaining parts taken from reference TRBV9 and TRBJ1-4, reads DSGVTQTPKHLITATGQRVTLRCSPRSGDLSVYWYQQSLDQGLQFLIQYYNGEERAKGNILERFSAQQFPDLHSELNLSSLELGDSALYFCASSVGQAMHRVATNEKLFFGSGTQLSVL.

The CDR3 is CASSLVTGQGYHEQYF. DNA of the CDR3: TGTGCCAGCAGCTTAGTAACCGGACAGGGCTACCACGAGCAGTACTTC. The chain is built from TRBV11-2 and TRBJ2-7; 8 bases line up with TRBD1. The trim removed 1 base at V and 5 bases at J, leaving 10 bases unmatched. This CDR3 comprises 16 residues. Germline CDR1 reads SGHAT; CDR2 reads FQNNGV. Drawing the rest from reference TRBV11-2 and TRBJ2-7, the complete variable domain is EAGVAQSPRYKIIEKRQSVAFWCNPISGHATLYWYQQILGQGPKLLIQFQNNGVVDDSQLPKDRFSAERLKGVDSTLKIQPAKLEDSAVYLCASSLVTGQGYHEQYFGPGTRLTVT.

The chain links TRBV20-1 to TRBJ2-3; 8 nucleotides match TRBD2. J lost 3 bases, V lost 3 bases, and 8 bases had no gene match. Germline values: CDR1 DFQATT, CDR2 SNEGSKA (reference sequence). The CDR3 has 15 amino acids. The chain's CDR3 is CSASEAGLVTDTQYF. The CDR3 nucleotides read TGCAGTGCTAGTGAGGCGGGACTAGTGACAGATACGCAGTATTTT.

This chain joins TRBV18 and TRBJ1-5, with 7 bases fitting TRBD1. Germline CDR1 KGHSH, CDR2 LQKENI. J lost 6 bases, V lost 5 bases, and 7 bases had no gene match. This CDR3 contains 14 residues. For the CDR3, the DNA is TGTGCCAGCTCATCACAGGGGTCAGGTCAGCCCCAGCATTTT. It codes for CASSSQGSGQPQHF.

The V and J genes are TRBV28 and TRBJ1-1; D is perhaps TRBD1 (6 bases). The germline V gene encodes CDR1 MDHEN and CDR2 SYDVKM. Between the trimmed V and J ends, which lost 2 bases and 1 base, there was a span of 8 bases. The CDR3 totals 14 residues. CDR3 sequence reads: CASSLGTKNTEAFF. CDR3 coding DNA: TGTGCCAGCAGTTTAGGGACAAAGAACACTGAAGCTTTCTTT.

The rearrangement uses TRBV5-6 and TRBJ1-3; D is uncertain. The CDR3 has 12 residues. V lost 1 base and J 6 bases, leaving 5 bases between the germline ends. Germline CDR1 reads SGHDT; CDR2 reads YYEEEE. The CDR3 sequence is CASSLLSNTIYF. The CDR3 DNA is TGTGCCAGCAGCTTGCTATCAAACACCATATATTTT. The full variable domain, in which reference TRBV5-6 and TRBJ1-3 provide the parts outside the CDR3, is DAGVTQSPTHLIKTRGQQVTLRCSPKSGHDTVSWYQQALGQGPQFIFQYYEEEERQRGNFPDRFSGHQFPNYSSELNVNALLLGDSALYLCASSLLSNTIYFGEGSWLTVV.

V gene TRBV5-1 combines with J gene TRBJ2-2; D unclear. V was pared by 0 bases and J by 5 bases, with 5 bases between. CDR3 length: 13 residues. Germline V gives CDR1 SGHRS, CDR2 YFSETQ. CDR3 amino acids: CASSLGSTGELFF. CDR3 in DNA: TGCGCCAGCAGCTTGGGTAGTACCGGGGAGCTGTTTTTT.

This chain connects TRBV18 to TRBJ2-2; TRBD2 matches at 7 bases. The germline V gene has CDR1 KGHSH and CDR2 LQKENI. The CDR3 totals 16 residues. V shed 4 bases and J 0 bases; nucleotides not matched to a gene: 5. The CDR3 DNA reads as TGTGCCAGCTCACTTATGAGCGGGACGAACACCGGGGAGCTGTTTTTT. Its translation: CASSLMSGTNTGELFF.

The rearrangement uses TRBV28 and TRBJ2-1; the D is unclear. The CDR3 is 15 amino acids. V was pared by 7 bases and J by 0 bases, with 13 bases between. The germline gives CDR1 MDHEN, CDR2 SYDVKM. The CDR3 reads CASTPYLSSYNEQFF. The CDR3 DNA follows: TGTGCCAGCACCCCCTATTTGAGCTCCTACAATGAGCAGTTCTTC. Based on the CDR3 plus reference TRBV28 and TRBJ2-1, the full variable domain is DVKVTQSSRYLVKRTGEKVFLECVQDMDHENMFWYRQDPGLGLRLIYFSYDVKMKEKGDIPEGYSVSREKKERFSLILESASTNQTSMYLCASTPYLSSYNEQFFGPGTRLTVL.

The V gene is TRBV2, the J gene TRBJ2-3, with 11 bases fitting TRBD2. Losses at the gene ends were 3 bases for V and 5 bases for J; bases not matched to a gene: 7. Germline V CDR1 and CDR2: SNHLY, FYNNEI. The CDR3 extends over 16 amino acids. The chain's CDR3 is CASSEVGLAAGDTQYF. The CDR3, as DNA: TGTGCCAGCAGTGAGGTGGGACTAGCGGCAGGAGATACGCAGTATTTT.

The CDR3 nucleotides read TGCGCCAGCAGTGAGTCAAGCGGGAGGGCCACAGATACGCAGTATTTT. Translating gives CASSESSGRATDTQYF. The rearrangement links TRBV10-1 to TRBJ2-3, with 10 bases identical to TRBD2. The CDR3 sequence is 16 residues long. Germline CDR1 is WNHNN and CDR2 is SYGVQD (reference sequence). V lost 0 bases, J lost 2 bases, and 2 bases stayed unmatched.

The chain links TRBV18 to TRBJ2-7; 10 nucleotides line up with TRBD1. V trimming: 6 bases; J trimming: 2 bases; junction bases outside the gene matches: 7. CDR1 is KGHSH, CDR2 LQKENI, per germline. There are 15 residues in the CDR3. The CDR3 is CASSLDRGWPYEQYF. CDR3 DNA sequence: TGTGCCAGCTCTCTGGACAGGGGGTGGCCCTACGAGCAGTACTTC.

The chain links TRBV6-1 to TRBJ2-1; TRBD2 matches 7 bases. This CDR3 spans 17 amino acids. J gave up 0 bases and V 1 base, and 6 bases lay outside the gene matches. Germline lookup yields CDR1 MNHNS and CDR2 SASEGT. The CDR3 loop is CASSEERGTSSYNEQFF. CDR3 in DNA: TGTGCCAGCAGTGAAGAGCGGGGCACTAGCTCCTACAATGAGCAGTTCTTC.

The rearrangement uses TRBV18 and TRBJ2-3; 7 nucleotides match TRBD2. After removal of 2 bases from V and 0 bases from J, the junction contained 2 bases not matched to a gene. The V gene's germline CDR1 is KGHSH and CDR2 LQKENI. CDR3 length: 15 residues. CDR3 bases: TGTGCCAGCTCACCAGGACTAGGAAGCACAGATACGCAGTATTTT. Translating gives CASSPGLGSTDTQYF.

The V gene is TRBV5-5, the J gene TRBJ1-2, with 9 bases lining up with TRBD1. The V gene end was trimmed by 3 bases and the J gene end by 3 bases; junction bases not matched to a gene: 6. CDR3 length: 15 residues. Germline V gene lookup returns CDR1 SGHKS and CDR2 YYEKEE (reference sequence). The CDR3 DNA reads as TGTGCCAGCAGCTCCGGACAGGGGCAGGACTATGGCTACACCTTC. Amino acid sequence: CASSSGQGQDYGYTF. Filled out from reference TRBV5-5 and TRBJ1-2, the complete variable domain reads DAGVTQSPTHLIKTRGQQVTLRCSPISGHKSVSWYQQVLGQGPQFIFQYYEKEERGRGNFPDRFSARQFPNYSSELNVNALLLGDSALYLCASSSGQGQDYGYTFGSGTRLTVV.

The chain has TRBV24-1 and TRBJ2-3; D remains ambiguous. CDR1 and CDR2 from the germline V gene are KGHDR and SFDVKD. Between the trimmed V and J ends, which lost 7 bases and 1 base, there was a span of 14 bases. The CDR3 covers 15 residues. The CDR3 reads CATSAANERTDTQYF. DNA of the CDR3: TGTGCCACCAGCGCGGCGAATGAACGCACAGATACGCAGTATTTT.

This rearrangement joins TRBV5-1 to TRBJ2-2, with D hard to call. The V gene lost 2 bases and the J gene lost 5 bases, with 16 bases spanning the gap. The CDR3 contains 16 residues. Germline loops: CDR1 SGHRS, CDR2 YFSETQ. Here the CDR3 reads CASSFVVAGSTGELFF. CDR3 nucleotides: TGCGCCAGCAGCTTCGTCGTGGCAGGTAGTACCGGGGAGCTGTTTTTT. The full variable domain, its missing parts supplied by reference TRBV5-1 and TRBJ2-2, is KAGVTQTPRYLIKTRGQQVTLSCSPISGHRSVSWYQQTPGQGLQFLFEYFSETQRNKGNFPGRFSGRQFSNSRSEMNVSTLELGDSALYLCASSFVVAGSTGELFFGEGSRLTVL.